The source of this TCR beta chain is a study of cytomegalovirus exposure and HLA in healthy donors. Study information: A later analysis reported the same platform for the roughly 110 validation repertoires and the approximately 720 first-cohort repertoires. Whole-study findings and limits: Accounts indicate the classifier identified cytomegalovirus status with strong specificity and sensitivity.

Data came from immunoSEQ multiplex PCR; TCRdb stores just in-frame clones and leaves some out. The profile covers about 56,000 clones, with 80% to 90% appearing a single time and around 14% taken by the ten largest. Remarks on this clone: The antigen remains undetermined.

Among the 120 or so subjects of the validation cohort, separate from the roughly 700-subject first cohort, were the donors. The CDR3 has 15 amino acids. Germline V lookup: CDR1 SGHVS, CDR2 FNYEAQ. Trimming took off 1 base at V and 0 bases at J, with 7 bases between the two ends. The receptor was derived from a woman aged 18-29 years in good health and CMV-seronegative. The gene calls are TRBV7-6 and TRBJ1-5; D uncertain. Source material: PBMCs. The CDR3: CASSLVAYSNQPQHF. DNA for the CDR3: TGTGCCAGCAGCTTAGTGGCTTATAGCAATCAGCCCCAGCATTTT.